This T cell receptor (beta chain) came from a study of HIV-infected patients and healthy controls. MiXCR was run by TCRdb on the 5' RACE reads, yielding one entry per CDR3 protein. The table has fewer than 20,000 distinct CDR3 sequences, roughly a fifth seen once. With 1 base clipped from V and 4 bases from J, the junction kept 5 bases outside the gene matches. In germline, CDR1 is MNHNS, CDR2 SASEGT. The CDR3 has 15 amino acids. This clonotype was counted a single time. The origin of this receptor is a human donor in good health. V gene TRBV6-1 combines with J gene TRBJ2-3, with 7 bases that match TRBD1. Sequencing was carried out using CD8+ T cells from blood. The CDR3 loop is CASSEGQGSPDTQYF. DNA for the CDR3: TGTGCCAGCAGTGAAGGACAGGGAAGTCCAGATACGCAGTATTTT.